The source of this T cell receptor beta chain is a study of blood T cell repertoires in COVID-19. Turning to the study itself: From the United States, Italy and Spain came samples of acute and convalescent COVID-19.

Clones were read by immunoSEQ multiplex PCR, and TCRdb kept only the in-frame ones, dropping some. The sample lists 100,000 to 150,000 clones, roughly four fifths seen once, with 6% in the top ten. The CDR3 runs 17 residues. Germline V gives CDR1 SGHNT, CDR2 YENEEA. V lost 0 bases and J lost 5; bases outside the gene matches: 9. Seattle patients were enrolled while actively infected and followed longitudinally. The sequenced material came from peripheral blood. The chain joins TRBV11-3 to TRBJ2-2; 7 bases line up with TRBD1. The sequence came from a man older than 75 with COVID-19, enrolled during active disease. The CDR3 protein is CASSLDIQQGQTGELFF. DNA for the CDR3: TGTGCCAGCAGCTTAGATATTCAACAGGGACAGACCGGGGAGCTGTTTTTT.